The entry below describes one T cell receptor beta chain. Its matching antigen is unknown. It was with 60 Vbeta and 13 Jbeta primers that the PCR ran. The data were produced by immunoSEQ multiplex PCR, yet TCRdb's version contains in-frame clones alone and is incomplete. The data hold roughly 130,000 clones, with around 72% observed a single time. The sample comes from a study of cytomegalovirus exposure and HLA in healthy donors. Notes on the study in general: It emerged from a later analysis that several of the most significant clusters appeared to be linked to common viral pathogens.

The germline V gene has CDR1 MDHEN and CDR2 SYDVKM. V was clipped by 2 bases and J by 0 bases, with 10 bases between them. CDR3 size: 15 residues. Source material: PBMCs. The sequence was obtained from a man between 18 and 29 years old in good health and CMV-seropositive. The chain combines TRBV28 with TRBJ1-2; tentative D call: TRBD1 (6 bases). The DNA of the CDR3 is TGTGCCAGCAGTTTAAAGGACAGAGCTAACTATGGCTACACCTTC. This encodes CASSLKDRANYGYTF.